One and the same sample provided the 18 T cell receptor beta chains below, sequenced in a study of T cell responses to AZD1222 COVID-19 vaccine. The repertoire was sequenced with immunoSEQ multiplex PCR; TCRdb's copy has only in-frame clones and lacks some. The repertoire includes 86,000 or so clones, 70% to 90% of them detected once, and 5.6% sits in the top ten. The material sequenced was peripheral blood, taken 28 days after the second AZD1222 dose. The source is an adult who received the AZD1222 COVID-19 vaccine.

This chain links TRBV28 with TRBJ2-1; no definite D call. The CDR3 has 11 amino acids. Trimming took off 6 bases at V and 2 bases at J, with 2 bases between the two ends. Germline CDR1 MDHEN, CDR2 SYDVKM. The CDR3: CASSTYNEQFF. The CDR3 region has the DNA TGTGCCAGCAGCACCTACAATGAGCAGTTCTTC.

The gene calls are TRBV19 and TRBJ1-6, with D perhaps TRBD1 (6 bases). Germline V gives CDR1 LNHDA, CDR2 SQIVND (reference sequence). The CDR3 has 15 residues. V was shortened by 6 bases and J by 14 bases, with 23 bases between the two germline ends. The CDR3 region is CASSNRDNPRDTLHF. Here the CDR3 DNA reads TGTGCCAGTAGCAACCGGGACAACCCCCGGGATACCCTCCACTTT.

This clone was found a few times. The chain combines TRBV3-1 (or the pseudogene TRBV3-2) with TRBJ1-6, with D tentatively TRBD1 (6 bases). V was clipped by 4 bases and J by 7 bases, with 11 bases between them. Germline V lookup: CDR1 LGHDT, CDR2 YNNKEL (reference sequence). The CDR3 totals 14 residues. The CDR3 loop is CASSPPTGNSPLHF. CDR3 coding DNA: TGTGCCAGCAGCCCTCCGACAGGCAATTCACCCCTCCACTTT.

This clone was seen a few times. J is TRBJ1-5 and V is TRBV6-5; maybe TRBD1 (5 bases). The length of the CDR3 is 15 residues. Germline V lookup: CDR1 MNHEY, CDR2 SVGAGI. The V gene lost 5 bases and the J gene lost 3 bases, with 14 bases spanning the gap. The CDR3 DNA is TGTGCCAGCAGTCCTTCGAGGGGTTTCAATCAGCCCCAGCATTTT. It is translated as CASSPSRGFNQPQHF.

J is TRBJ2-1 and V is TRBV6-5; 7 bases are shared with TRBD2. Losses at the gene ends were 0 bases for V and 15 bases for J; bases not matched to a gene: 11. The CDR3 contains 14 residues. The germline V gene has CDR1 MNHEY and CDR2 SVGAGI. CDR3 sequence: CASSYSVGGYVAFF. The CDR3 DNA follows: TGTGCCAGCAGTTACTCGGTGGGAGGGTATGTGGCGTTCTTC.

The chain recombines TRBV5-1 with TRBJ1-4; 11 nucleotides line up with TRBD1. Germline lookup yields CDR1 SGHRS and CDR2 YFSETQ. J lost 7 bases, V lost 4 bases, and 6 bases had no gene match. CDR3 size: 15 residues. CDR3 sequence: CASSDTGTGGEKLFF. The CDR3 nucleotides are TGCGCCAGCAGCGACACCGGGACAGGGGGTGAAAAACTGTTTTTT.

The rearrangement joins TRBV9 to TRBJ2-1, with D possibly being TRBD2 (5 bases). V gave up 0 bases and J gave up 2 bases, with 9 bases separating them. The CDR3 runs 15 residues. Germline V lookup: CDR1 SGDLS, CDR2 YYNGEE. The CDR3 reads CASSVEGAPYNEQFF. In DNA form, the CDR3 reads TGTGCCAGCAGCGTAGAGGGAGCTCCCTACAATGAGCAGTTCTTC.

CDR3 residues: CASSLVGERNNEQFF. The CDR3, as DNA: TGTGCCAGCAGCTTAGTAGGGGAAAGGAACAATGAGCAGTTCTTC. The chain combines TRBV11-1 with TRBJ2-1, with D tentatively TRBD1 (5 bases). V lost 1 base and J 5 bases, leaving 12 bases between the germline ends. This CDR3 spans 15 amino acids. Germline V CDR1 and CDR2: SGHAT, FQDESV (reference sequence).

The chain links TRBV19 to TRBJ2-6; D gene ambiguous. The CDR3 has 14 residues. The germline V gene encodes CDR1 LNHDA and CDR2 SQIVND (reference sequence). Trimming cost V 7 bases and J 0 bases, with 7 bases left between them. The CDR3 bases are TGTGCCAGTATTGACACCTCTGGGGCCAACGTCCTGACTTTC. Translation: CASIDTSGANVLTF.

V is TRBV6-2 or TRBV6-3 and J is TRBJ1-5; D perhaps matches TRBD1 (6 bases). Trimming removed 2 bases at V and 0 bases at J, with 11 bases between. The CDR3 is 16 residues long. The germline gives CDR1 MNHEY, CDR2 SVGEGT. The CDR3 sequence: CASSYGGTNSNQPQHF. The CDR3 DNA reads TGTGCCAGCAGTTACGGGGGCACAAATAGCAATCAGCCCCAGCATTTT.

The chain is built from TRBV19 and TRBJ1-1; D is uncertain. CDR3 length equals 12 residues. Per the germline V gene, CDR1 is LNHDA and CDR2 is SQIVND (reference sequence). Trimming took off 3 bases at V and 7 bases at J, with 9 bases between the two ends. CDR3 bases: TGTGCCAGTAGTATCCGGACCGGTGAAGCTTTCTTT. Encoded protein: CASSIRTGEAFF.

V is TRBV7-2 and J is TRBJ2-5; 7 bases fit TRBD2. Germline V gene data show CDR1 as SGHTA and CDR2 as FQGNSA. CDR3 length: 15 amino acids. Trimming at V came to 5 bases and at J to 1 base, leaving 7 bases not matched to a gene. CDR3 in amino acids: CASSPSGGGQETQYF. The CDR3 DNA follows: TGTGCCAGCAGCCCCTCGGGCGGGGGCCAAGAGACCCAGTACTTC.

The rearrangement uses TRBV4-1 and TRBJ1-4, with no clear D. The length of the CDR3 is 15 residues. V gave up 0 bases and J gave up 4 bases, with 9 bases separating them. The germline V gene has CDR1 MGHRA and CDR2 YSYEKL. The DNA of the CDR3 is TGCGCCAGCAGCCAAGATAGAACAGATAATGAAAAACTGTTTTTT. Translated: CASSQDRTDNEKLFF.

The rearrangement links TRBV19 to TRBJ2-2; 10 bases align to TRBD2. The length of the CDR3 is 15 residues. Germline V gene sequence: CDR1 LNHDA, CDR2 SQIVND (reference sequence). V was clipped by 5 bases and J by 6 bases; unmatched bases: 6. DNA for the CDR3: TGTGCCAGTAGTCCCAGCGGGAGGGTAGCCGGGGAGCTGTTTTTT. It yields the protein CASSPSGRVAGELFF.

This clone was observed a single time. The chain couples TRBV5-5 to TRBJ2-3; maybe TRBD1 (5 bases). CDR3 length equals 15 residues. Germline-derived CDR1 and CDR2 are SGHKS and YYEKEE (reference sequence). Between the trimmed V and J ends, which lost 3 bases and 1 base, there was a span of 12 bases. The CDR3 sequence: CASSSEGVRTDTQYF. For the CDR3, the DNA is TGTGCCAGCAGCTCGGAAGGGGTCCGCACAGATACGCAGTATTTT.

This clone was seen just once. The CDR3 region is CAWSPGGYGYTF. In DNA form, the CDR3 reads TGTGCCTGGAGTCCCGGGGGCTATGGCTACACCTTC. The chain links TRBV30 to TRBJ1-2; possible D gene TRBD1, 5 bases. The CDR3 contains 12 residues. V lost 2 bases to trimming and J lost 4 bases, with 8 bases between them. Germline V gives CDR1 GTSNPN, CDR2 SVGIG (reference sequence).

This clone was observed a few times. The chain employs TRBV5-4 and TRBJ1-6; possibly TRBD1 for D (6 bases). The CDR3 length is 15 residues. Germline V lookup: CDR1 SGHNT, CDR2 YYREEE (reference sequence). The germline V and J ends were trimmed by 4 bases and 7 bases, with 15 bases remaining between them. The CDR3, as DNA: TGTGCCAGCAGCCACCGACAGGCGCAAAATTCACCCCTCCACTTT. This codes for CASSHRQAQNSPLHF.

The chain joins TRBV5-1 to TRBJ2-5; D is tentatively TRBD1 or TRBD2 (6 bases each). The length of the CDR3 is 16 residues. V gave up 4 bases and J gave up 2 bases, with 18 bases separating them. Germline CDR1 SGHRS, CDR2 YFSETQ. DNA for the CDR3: TGCGCCAGCAGCCCCGCGAGTCGGGGGCCTCAAGAGACCCAGTACTTC. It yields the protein CASSPASRGPQETQYF. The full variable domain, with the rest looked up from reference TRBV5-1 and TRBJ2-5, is KAGVTQTPRYLIKTRGQQVTLSCSPISGHRSVSWYQQTPGQGLQFLFEYFSETQRNKGNFPGRFSGRQFSNSRSEMNVSTLELGDSALYLCASSPASRGPQETQYFGPGTRLLVL.